These T cell receptor beta chains were read from a single sample in a study of blood T cell repertoires in COVID-19. Sequencing used immunoSEQ multiplex PCR; TCRdb keeps in-frame clones, though not all of them. The sample consists of 200,000 to 250,000 clones, around 85% of them appearing once. Specimen: PBMCs or T cells enriched from blood (not recorded which). Every receptor here comes from a man aged 40-50 years who had recovered from COVID-19. Both conserved end residues are part of each CDR3. Fields, in order: clone size, D gene, J gene, V gene, CDR3 protein, CDR3 DNA. The D gene is left open where the match is weak. Clone size is stated in some rows and not others, as once, few, many or a class when expanded.

size: .; D: TRBD1; J: TRBJ1-1; V: TRBV6-5; CDR3: CASSRDRGTEAFF; DNA: TGTGCCAGCAGCCGTGACAGGGGCACTGAAGCTTTCTTT
size: .; D: .; J: TRBJ2-7; V: TRBV12-3/TRBV12-4; CDR3: CASSLGLTYEQYF; DNA: TGTGCCAGCAGTTTAGGACTCACTTACGAGCAGTACTTC
size: few; D: .; J: TRBJ2-3; V: TRBV3-1/TRBV3-2; CDR3: CASSQRRVDTQYF; DNA: TGTGCCAGCAGCCAGAGGAGAGTGGATACGCAGTATTTT
size: .; D: .; J: TRBJ1-1; V: TRBV21-1; CDR3: CASSKRLDSKKRGTEAFF; DNA: TGTGCCAGCAGCAAACGCCTGGACAGTAAAAAGAGGGGCACTGAAGCTTTCTTT
size: once; D: TRBD2; J: TRBJ2-1; V: TRBV9; CDR3: CASSLLAGGRHNEQFF; DNA: TGTGCCAGCAGCCTCTTAGCGGGAGGACGCCACAATGAGCAGTTCTTC
size: .; D: TRBD2; J: TRBJ2-7; V: TRBV18; CDR3: CASSKGNRGETLLAAYEQYF; DNA: TGTGCCAGCTCAAAGGGGAACCGGGGGGAAACTCTACTAGCGGCCTACGAGCAGTACTTC
size: .; D: .; J: TRBJ1-2; V: TRBV5-5; CDR3: CASSLELNYGYTF; DNA: TGTGCCAGCAGCTTAGAACTTAACTATGGCTACACCTTC
size: once; D: TRBD1; J: TRBJ2-2; V: TRBV18; CDR3: CASSTNRPGQGAVGELFF; DNA: TGTGCCAGCTCAACCAACCGCCCGGGACAGGGGGCAGTCGGGGAGCTGTTTTTT
size: few; D: .; J: TRBJ2-7; V: TRBV6-5; CDR3: CASSNSGSYEQYF; DNA: TGTGCCAGCAGTAATTCAGGTTCCTACGAGCAGTACTTC
size: .; D: .; J: TRBJ1-2; V: TRBV6-1; CDR3: CASSGQSHSTNYGYTF; DNA: TGTGCCAGCAGTGGACAGTCACATTCAACTAACTATGGCTACACCTTC
size: .; D: TRBD1; J: TRBJ1-2; V: TRBV28; CDR3: CASTQETGRTYGYTF; DNA: TGTGCCAGCACCCAAGAGACAGGGCGGACTTATGGCTACACCTTC
size: .; D: .; J: TRBJ2-7; V: TRBV9; CDR3: CASSPAPGQGLSYEQYF; DNA: TGTGCCAGCAGCCCCGCCCCGGGGCAGGGGCTGTCATACGAGCAGTACTTC
size: .; D: .; J: TRBJ2-7; V: TRBV20-1; CDR3: CSASTDSPYEQYF; DNA: TGCAGTGCTAGTACGGACTCACCCTACGAGCAGTACTTC
size: .; D: TRBD2; J: TRBJ2-7; V: TRBV3-1/TRBV3-2; CDR3: CASSREGGTYEQYF; DNA: TGTGCCAGCAGCCGGGAGGGCGGGACGTACGAGCAGTACTTC
size: .; D: .; J: TRBJ2-3; V: TRBV29-1; CDR3: CSVVQFSTDTQYF; DNA: TGCAGCGTTGTACAATTTAGCACAGATACGCAGTATTTT
size: .; D: TRBD2; J: TRBJ2-1; V: TRBV3-1/TRBV3-2; CDR3: CASPHSVPEREGRCYNEQFF; DNA: TGTGCCAGCCCCCATTCGGTTCCTGAGCGGGAGGGCCGGTGCTACAATGAGCAGTTCTTC
size: .; D: .; J: TRBJ1-5; V: TRBV19; CDR3: CASSRQGNQPQHF; DNA: TGTGCCAGTAGCCGCCAGGGGAATCAGCCCCAGCATTTT
size: once; D: TRBD1; J: TRBJ2-7; V: TRBV6-7; CDR3: CASSSRDSHKFGQYF; DNA: TGTGCCAGCAGTTCGAGGGACAGCCACAAATTCGGGCAGTACTTC
size: .; D: TRBD2; J: TRBJ2-2; V: TRBV3-1/TRBV3-2; CDR3: CASRSGLVNTGELFF; DNA: TGTGCCAGCAGATCAGGACTAGTGAACACCGGGGAGCTGTTTTTT
size: .; D: TRBD2; J: TRBJ2-7; V: TRBV29-1; CDR3: CSVGAGGRYEQYF; DNA: TGCAGCGTGGGAGCGGGAGGGCGATACGAGCAGTACTTC
size: .; D: .; J: TRBJ2-2; V: TRBV19; CDR3: CASRPSGTPNTGELFF; DNA: TGTGCCAGTAGACCTTCCGGGACACCGAACACCGGGGAGCTGTTTTTT
size: .; D: .; J: TRBJ2-1; V: TRBV7-3; CDR3: CASSLGGKKFF; DNA: TGTGCCAGCAGCTTAGGGGGGAAGAAGTTCTTC
size: many; D: .; J: TRBJ1-2; V: TRBV30; CDR3: CAWGADYGYTF; DNA: TGTGCCTGGGGAGCGGACTATGGCTACACCTTC